These 18 T cell receptor beta chains were sequenced from one sample in a study of T cell responses to AZD1222 COVID-19 vaccine. Assay: immunoSEQ multiplex PCR; the TCRdb copy retains only in-frame clones and omits some. The data show some 50,000 clones, 75% to 90% seen once. The sequenced sample was peripheral blood, obtained 28 days after the second AZD1222 dose. These receptors originate from an adult who received the AZD1222 COVID-19 vaccine.

The chain recombines TRBV18 with TRBJ2-3; a possible D gene is TRBD2 (5 bases). Trimming cost V 0 bases and J 2 bases, with 6 bases left between them. Per germline, CDR1 KGHSH and CDR2 LQKENI. This CDR3 spans 14 amino acids. CDR3 bases: TGTGCCAGCTCACCACCCGGACTCACAGATACGCAGTATTTT. Protein product: CASSPPGLTDTQYF.

CDR3 sequence (DNA): TGTGCTAGTGGAAAACAGGGGGCGGGGGATCAGCCCCAGCATTTT. Its protein product is CASGKQGAGDQPQHF. The chain couples TRBV12-5 to TRBJ1-5, with 9 bases matching TRBD1. V shed 6 bases and J 5 bases; nucleotides not matched to a gene: 8. The CDR3 length is 15 residues. Germline V gives CDR1 LGHNT, CDR2 FRNRAP.

V usage is TRBV19 and J usage is TRBJ2-5; D is undetermined. Trimming pared 2 bases from V and 1 base from J, leaving 8 bases between. The CDR3 covers 14 residues. The germline V gene has CDR1 LNHDA and CDR2 SQIVND (reference sequence). The CDR3 spells CASSIQAFQETQYF. CDR3 in DNA: TGTGCCAGTAGTATACAGGCCTTCCAAGAGACCCAGTACTTC.

This chain joins TRBV25-1 and TRBJ2-1; D perhaps matches TRBD2 (7 bases). Trimming cost V 2 bases and J 4 bases, with 12 bases left between them. This CDR3 contains 15 residues. Germline V gives CDR1 MGHDK, CDR2 SYGVNS. CDR3 coding DNA: TGTGCCAGCAGTGAAATCGGGGGGCGTTACAATGAGCAGTTCTTC. It encodes CASSEIGGRYNEQFF.

This chain joins TRBV6-1 and TRBJ2-5; 10 bases agree with TRBD2. CDR3 length equals 15 residues. J gave up 5 bases and V 2 bases, and 5 bases lay outside the gene matches. CDR1 MNHNS and CDR2 SASEGT come from the germline V gene. CDR3 coding DNA: TGTGCCAGCAGTGAAAGCGGGGGGGCCTTTGAGACCCAGTACTTC. Protein product: CASSESGGAFETQYF.

V and J are TRBV27 and TRBJ2-7; 8 nucleotides line up with TRBD1. The germline CDR1 and CDR2 sequences are MNHEY and SMNVEV (reference sequence). The J segment lost 4 bases and the V segment lost 8 bases, leaving 10 bases of the junction unmatched. CDR3 length equals 14 residues. CDR3 nucleotides: TGTGCCAGCTCCTTAGGACAGGGCGAGTACGAGCAGTACTTC. Its translation is CASSLGQGEYEQYF.

This chain joins TRBV24-1 and TRBJ2-1; TRBD2 matches 11 bases. CDR1 is KGHDR, CDR2 SFDVKD, per germline. This CDR3 region has 17 residues. J lost 3 bases, V lost 2 bases, and 5 bases had no gene match. DNA of the CDR3: TGTGCCACCAGTGATTCGACCGGGACTAGCGGCTACAATGAGCAGTTCTTC. It translates to CATSDSTGTSGYNEQFF.

The rearrangement uses TRBV7-2 and TRBJ2-7; D gene unclear. Looked up from germline, CDR1 is SGHTA and CDR2 is FQGNSA. The CDR3 extends over 15 amino acids. Trimming shortened V by 1 base and J by 0 bases, and 10 bases separated the two germline ends. CDR3 amino acids: CASSLDSSYSYEQYF. CDR3 nucleotides: TGTGCCAGCAGCTTAGACAGCTCTTACTCCTACGAGCAGTACTTC. The whole variable domain, filled in from reference TRBV7-2 and TRBJ2-7, reads GAGVSQSPSNKVTEKGKDVELRCDPISGHTALYWYRQSLGQGLEFLIYFQGNSAPDKSGLPSDRFSAERTGGSVSTLTIQRTQQEDSAVYLCASSLDSSYSYEQYFGPGTRLTVT.

The V call is TRBV4-1, the J call TRBJ1-4, with 10 bases that match TRBD1. CDR1 and CDR2 from the germline V gene are MGHRA and YSYEKL. CDR3 length equals 18 residues. Losses at the gene ends were 4 bases for V and 3 bases for J; bases not matched to a gene: 11. In DNA form, the CDR3 reads TGCGCCAGCAGCCTGGTCCCGGGACAGGGGATATCTAATGAAAAACTGTTTTTT. This translates into CASSLVPGQGISNEKLFF.

The gene calls are TRBV18 and TRBJ2-2, with 7 bases that match TRBD2. This CDR3 contains 17 residues. Trimming at V came to 2 bases and at J to 2 bases, leaving 8 bases not matched to a gene. Germline loops: CDR1 KGHSH, CDR2 LQKENI. DNA for the CDR3: TGTGCCAGCTCACCAACAGCGGGGCACCGCAACACCGGGGAGCTGTTTTTT. Its translation is CASSPTAGHRNTGELFF.

The chain combines TRBV28 with TRBJ1-4; maybe TRBD1 (5 bases). Trimming removed 2 bases from V and 6 bases from J, with 10 bases in between. CDR3 size: 14 residues. Germline-derived CDR1 and CDR2 are MDHEN and SYDVKM. CDR3 in amino acids: CASSLPGSDEKLFF. The CDR3 region has the DNA TGTGCCAGCAGTTTACCAGGGTCGGATGAAAAACTGTTTTTT.

J is TRBJ2-2 and V is TRBV27; no firm D call. The CDR3 is 14 amino acids. The germline CDR1 and CDR2 sequences are MNHEY and SMNVEV (reference sequence). The V end lost 6 bases, the J end lost 4 bases, and 12 bases lay between the germline ends. Written as DNA, the CDR3 is TGTGCCAGCAGCGCCGGACCGTCCACCGGGGAGCTGTTTTTT. Protein sequence: CASSAGPSTGELFF.

The chain joins TRBV6-1 to TRBJ1-1; no clear D gene. Trimming pared 7 bases from V and 0 bases from J, leaving 12 bases between. Germline V lookup: CDR1 MNHNS, CDR2 SASEGT. The CDR3 consists of 14 residues. The CDR3 loop is CASTPVGMNTEAFF. For the CDR3, the DNA is TGTGCCAGCACCCCCGTGGGCATGAACACTGAAGCTTTCTTT.

The CDR3 loop reads CASSRTGKIGANVLTF. The CDR3 DNA reads TGTGCCAGTTCCCGGACAGGGAAGATCGGGGCCAACGTCCTGACTTTC. V gene TRBV9 combines with J gene TRBJ2-6; 8 nucleotides line up with TRBD1. V was clipped by 8 bases and J by 4 bases; unmatched bases: 11. The CDR3 runs to 16 residues. CDR1 is SGDLS, CDR2 YYNGEE, per germline.

The CDR3 loop reads CASSLGTVGHEQYF. The CDR3 DNA follows: TGTGCCAGCAGCTTGGGGACAGTTGGCCACGAGCAGTACTTC. The V and J genes are TRBV5-6 and TRBJ2-7; the D gene is possibly TRBD1 (6 bases). This CDR3 comprises 14 residues. V was shortened by 0 bases and J by 5 bases, with 12 bases between the two germline ends. Looked up from germline, CDR1 is SGHDT and CDR2 is YYEEEE.

The genes are TRBV7-9 and TRBJ2-7, with D uncertain. There are 15 residues in the CDR3. Germline CDR1 is SEHNR and CDR2 is FQNEAQ (reference sequence). V lost 5 bases, J lost 4 bases, and 18 bases lay in between. CDR3 sequence (DNA): TGTGCCAGCAGCCCCTCCGGCGCCCGTCCTTACGAGCAGTACTTC. Translation gives CASSPSGARPYEQYF.

This chain connects TRBV18 to TRBJ1-1; 11 bases match TRBD1. Looked up from germline, CDR1 is KGHSH and CDR2 is LQKENI. V gave up 8 bases and J gave up 1 base; unmatched junction bases: 6. The CDR3 covers 15 residues. CDR3 in amino acids: CASAGTGGWNTEAFF. CDR3 in DNA: TGTGCCAGCGCGGGGACAGGGGGTTGGAACACTGAAGCTTTCTTT.

This rearrangement joins TRBV3-1 (or the pseudogene TRBV3-2) to TRBJ2-7, with a weak D call TRBD1 (6 bases). This CDR3 comprises 19 residues. Looked up from germline, CDR1 is LGHDT and CDR2 is YNNKEL (reference sequence). V was trimmed by 3 bases and J by 3 bases, leaving 27 bases between them. CDR3 loop: CASSQPQLEGTSKFYEQYF. The DNA of the CDR3 is TGTGCCAGCAGCCAGCCTCAACTAGAAGGGACATCGAAATTCTACGAGCAGTACTTC.